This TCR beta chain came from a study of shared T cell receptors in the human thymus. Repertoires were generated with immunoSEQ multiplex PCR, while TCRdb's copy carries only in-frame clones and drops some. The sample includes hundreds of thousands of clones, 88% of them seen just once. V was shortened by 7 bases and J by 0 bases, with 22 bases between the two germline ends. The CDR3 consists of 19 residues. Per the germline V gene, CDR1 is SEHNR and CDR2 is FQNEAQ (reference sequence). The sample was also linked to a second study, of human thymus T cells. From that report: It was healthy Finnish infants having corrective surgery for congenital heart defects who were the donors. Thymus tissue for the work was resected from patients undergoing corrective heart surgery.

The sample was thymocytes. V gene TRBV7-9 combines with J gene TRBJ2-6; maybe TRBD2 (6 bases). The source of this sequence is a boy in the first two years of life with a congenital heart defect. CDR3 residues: CASTHRAGTECSGANVLTF. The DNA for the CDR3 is TGTGCCAGCACTCATCGTGCCGGGACTGAGTGCTCTGGGGCCAACGTCCTGACTTTC.